This T cell receptor (beta chain) comes out of a study of beta chain features in type 1 diabetes. General study results and limits: Moderately but significantly shorter TCRB CDR3s were found in Type 1 diabetes patients in all four CD4+ subsets.

In the case of this clone: Antigen: not known.

cDNA synthesis used the whole RNA isolate, giving expressed TCRB sequences. TCRdb keeps only in-frame clones here, not all; method: immunoSEQ multiplex PCR. The table has approximately 360,000 clones, roughly 13% seen once. Trimming cost V 4 bases and J 6 bases; bases outside gene matches: 11. The CDR3 consists of 15 residues. The germline V gene encodes CDR1 SQVTM and CDR2 ANQGSEA. The specimen was naive CD4+ T cells from blood. V and J are TRBV29-1 and TRBJ2-1, with 8 positions matching TRBD2. The sequence was obtained from a woman aged 18-30 years with type 1 diabetes. The CDR3 here is CSVGSTGGPVNEQFF. The CDR3 DNA reads TGCAGCGTTGGCAGTACGGGAGGGCCTGTCAATGAGCAGTTCTTC.